A single sample is the source of the 7 T cell receptor beta chains below, sequenced in a study of shared clonotypes between healthy human individuals. Using immunoSEQ multiplex PCR, the repertoire was profiled, and TCRdb retains in-frame clones only, with some absent. Of 2 million to 2.5 million clones in the sample, about nine tenths are singletons; the top ten hold approximately 0.4%. The specimen was naive CD4+ T cells from PBMCs. Subset in this sample: CD45RA+ positively selected. All receptors come from a man aged 18 to 30 in good health. Some clones in this sample may be carry-over from other donors' samples.

V gene TRBV19 combines with J gene TRBJ2-2; D unresolved. Germline V lookup: CDR1 LNHDA, CDR2 SQIVND (reference sequence). V shed 4 bases and J shed 3 bases, with 9 bases lying between them. The CDR3 consists of 14 residues. Written as DNA, the CDR3 is TGTGCCAGTAGTAAGGGTGTGCACACCGGGGAGCTGTTTTTT. This codes for CASSKGVHTGELFF.

In DNA form, the CDR3 reads TGCAGTGCTAGTCCCCACGAGCAGTACTTC. As protein: CSASPHEQYF. The rearrangement uses TRBV20-1 and TRBJ2-7, with D hard to call. Germline V gene data show CDR1 as DFQATT and CDR2 as SNEGSKA (reference sequence). This CDR3 has 10 amino acids. V lost 3 bases to trimming and J lost 5 bases, with 5 bases between them.

This clone was counted once. The V and J genes are TRBV14 and TRBJ1-1; unclear D gene. There are 15 residues in the CDR3. Trimming stripped 3 bases from V and 0 bases from J, with 11 bases between. Germline CDR1 and CDR2: SGHDN and FVKESK. The CDR3 here is CASSQRQTMNTEAFF. For the CDR3, the DNA is TGTGCCAGCAGCCAGCGGCAGACCATGAACACTGAAGCTTTCTTT.

CDR3 nucleotides: TGTGCCAGCAGCCGATCAACTAGCGGGGAAGACTACGAGCAGTACTTC. Protein product: CASSRSTSGEDYEQYF. The chain has TRBV4-2 and TRBJ2-7; 10 positions match TRBD2. Germline trimming cut 4 bases from V and 3 bases from J; bases unmatched to any gene: 9. CDR1 is LGHNA and CDR2 is YNFKEQ in the germline V gene. The CDR3 totals 16 residues.

In this sample, this clone turned up a few times. Other DNA sequences in the same sample also yield this CDR3. CDR3: CASSLVAGSYNEQFF. The DNA of the CDR3 is TGTGCCAGCAGCTTAGTAGCGGGGTCCTACAATGAGCAGTTCTTC. The V call is TRBV7-2, the J call TRBJ2-1; TRBD2 matches 8 bases. Germline trimming cut 1 base from V and 1 base from J; bases unmatched to any gene: 0. Germline V lookup: CDR1 SGHTA, CDR2 FQGNSA. This CDR3 contains 15 residues.

A single count supports this clone. V and J are TRBV27 and TRBJ2-7; 8 nucleotides line up with TRBD1. CDR3 length: 15 amino acids. The V gene's germline CDR1 is MNHEY and CDR2 SMNVEV (reference sequence). Trimming at V came to 3 bases and at J to 2 bases, leaving 6 bases not matched to a gene. The CDR3 loop is CASSFKGQGTYEQYF. The CDR3 nucleotides read TGTGCCAGCAGTTTTAAAGGACAGGGAACCTACGAGCAGTACTTC.

In regard to this clone: The same CDR3 is also encoded by other DNA sequences in this sample. This chain uses TRBV28 with TRBJ1-2; D remains ambiguous. Germline CDR1 MDHEN, CDR2 SYDVKM. V lost 4 bases, J lost 2 bases, and 8 bases lay in between. The CDR3 loop spans 13 amino acids. CDR3 sequence: CASSSGGNYGYTF. CDR3 coding DNA: TGTGCCAGCAGTTCTGGCGGAAACTATGGCTACACCTTC.